This T cell receptor beta chain was retrieved from a study of cytomegalovirus exposure and HLA in healthy donors (dated by TCRdb to the late 2010s). About the full investigation: An earlier analysis of roughly 630 of the donors reported about 250 Gb of sequence data and about 100 million unique TCR beta sequences from 150 million to 200 million T cells. An early release that covered 640 HLA-typed donors contained approximately 300 gigabases of sequencing data and 80 million or so unique TCR sequences. Of the roughly 400 genotyped donors, less than 90% were placed in the genetic ancestry cluster associated with self-reported Caucasian donors. The study was designed to test whether signatures of past pathogen exposure could be identified by cataloging public T cell receptors. The study profiled the T cell repertoires of 500 to 800 subjects by immunosequencing and related them to cytomegalovirus serostatus. Besides the first cohort of approximately 670 subjects, a separate validation cohort made up of 95 to 150 different subjects was used. To predict cytomegalovirus infection status, the study combined high-throughput TCR immunosequencing, statistical association of individual TCRs with disease status, and machine learning. A later analysis re-examined previously published TCR beta repertoires from 500 to 700 donors and added high-resolution HLA genotyping to investigate patterns of TCR occurrence. Rather than drawing on any new phenotypic data, the later analysis identified candidate immune exposures from TCR beta sequences and the way those sequences occurred across donors. An earlier analysis of about 620 of the donors applied high-throughput TCR beta sequencing to assess whether each TCR beta V gene segment acted as functional or pseudogenic. Alongside the repertoire data, information on donor age, sex, ethnicity and CMV serostatus was compiled. In a later genetic analysis, genome-wide SNP genotypes for about 55% of the roughly 700 donors were used, and that subset was treated as a discovery cohort. Every repertoire in the discovery cohort had been generated on one and the same sequencing platform. HLA typing covered class I and class II loci at four-digit resolution. The number of donors typed differed by locus, with roughly 629-640 for A, B, C, DRB1 and DQB1, approximately 500 for DQA1, 600 to 610 for DPA1, and about 450 for DPB1. Five DR-DQ haplotypes were handled as single units for association and clustering because linkage in the cohort was strong. On average, 235,054 unique TCR beta nucleotide sequences were sequenced per donor among several hundred genotyped donors of the cohort, with roughly 18% of those sequences being non-productive. Here is what the overall study found, with its caveats: According to a later analysis, parvovirus B19, influenza, CMV and Epstein-Barr virus appeared linked to several top co-occurrence clusters. Because HLA typing was missing for some donors at each locus, association tests included only the typed subset. In both the original and validation cohorts, the classifier was reported to diagnose cytomegalovirus status with high specificity and sensitivity. According to a later analysis, TCR association rates differed among HLA loci, with DRB1 alleles showing the most associated TCRs and HLA-C alleles showing the fewest. Across donors, most TCR sequences were observed very rarely, whereas some public TCRs were present in many individuals. The study listed 150 to 200 TCR beta chains as associated with cytomegalovirus. The authors suggested that the approach could potentially be extended to other disease states and immunological phenotypes. In a later analysis, HLA-associated TCR beta chains were found to be more clonally expanded and to have lower generation probabilities than equally common non-associated chains. Three of the identified cytomegalovirus-associated TCR beta chains were confirmed in vitro to be specific for cytomegalovirus antigens. Sequencing depth was assumed to be roughly uniform across donors in the presence/absence analyses, though that assumption may not hold. The sequencing pipeline was judged likely to have produced a cluster of highly shared sequence variants as a technical artifact. In a later analysis, more than 15,000 TCR beta sequences were associated with specific HLA alleles at a false discovery rate of 0.05. Strong co-occurrence of HLA alleles, especially DR and DQ, made assigning TCR associations to individual alleles difficult. A further reported finding was that TCR beta sequences accurately predicted the HLA-A and HLA-B alleles for most subjects in the first cohort. CMV serostatus was the only immune exposure information available for the cohort. Only TCR beta chains were sequenced in this cohort, and the absence of alpha or paired-chain data limited detectable features. Some 16 rarely observed V segments, including chromosome 9 orphons, were excluded from the earlier analysis of about 500 of the donors because counts were too low. Broadly in line with IMGT annotations, most TCR beta V segments showed up in productive rearrangements about 90% or about 30% of the time in an earlier analysis of around 550 of the donors. In a later genetic analysis, fewer N-insertions in productive TCRs were reported among donors in an Asian-associated ancestry cluster than the approximately 710-donor mean. In a later genetic analysis, a missense DCLRE1C variant was associated with V-gene and J-gene trimming of TCR beta chains, and the association was replicated in an independent cohort. Linkage disequilibrium might explain the correlated functional status among segregating V segments, but an unknown experimental factor could not be ruled out. According to a later analysis, most CMV-associated TCR beta chains appeared to be HLA-restricted, and the HLA associations seemed to be driven largely by CMV exposure. Some IMGT-functional V segments, including TRBV6-2 and TRBV6-3, could not be distinguished by the 87-base-pair reads and were therefore excluded.

On this clone: Its antigen specificity is not known. Base qualities are missing; no much larger clone stands one base away.

The CDR3 covers 17 residues, taking in both the cysteine and the phenylalanine. The CDR3 DNA has 51 bases and is translated from base 1. From a lookup of the germline V gene (reference sequence), CDR1 and CDR2 are MNHEY and SMNVEV. V lost 5 bases and J lost 2 bases; the stretch between them is 21 bases long. Library prep was done by the immunoSEQ multiplex PCR assay. A mixture of 60 forward primers for TCR Vbeta segments and 13 reverse primers for TCR Jbeta segments was used in the multiplex PCR. Amplification of the CDR3 region of rearranged TCR beta genes was performed with a multiplex PCR assay on genomic DNA. The amplified TCR beta libraries were sequenced on the Illumina HiSeq System as 87-base-pair reads. In the authors' own workflow: In a later analysis, tens of millions of unique TCR beta chains were counted across the 500 to 850 repertoires, and roughly 10 million of these chains were shared by at least two donors. To remove PCR and sequencing errors, raw reads were error-corrected and collapsed into unique sequences using a nearest-neighbor algorithm that merged closely related sequences. Alignment of CDR3 sequences to IMGT reference sequences was used to assign V, D and J gene segments. For a sequence to be retained, a match of at least six nucleotides to both a V gene segment and a J gene segment was required. A rearrangement was called productive if the CDR3 had no stop codons and remained in frame with V and J, and every other rearrangement was called non-productive. CDR3 was defined according to IMGT convention as the region running from the second conserved V-encoded cysteine to the conserved J-encoded phenylalanine. The earlier analysis of about 610 of the donors excluded sequences that lacked an unambiguous match to a single V gene segment. In an earlier analysis of approximately 610 of the donors, V segments were called functional above 56.7% productive rearrangements and were called segregating when the between-donor standard deviation exceeded 5%. A statistical classification framework was developed to diagnose cytomegalovirus status using the catalog of TCR beta chain sequences. In a later analysis, V and J genes were assigned by comparing TCR nucleotide sequences against IMGT/GENE-DB human TR gene sequences. The TCRdist pipeline was used in a later analysis to assign CDR3 sequences and most-parsimonious VDJ recombination scenarios. A later analysis defined each TCR beta chain by its CDR3 amino acid sequence plus V-gene family, and excluded reads lacking a unique V-gene family. A later analysis removed 550 to 650 highly shared, low-generation-probability nucleotide sequences to deal with suspected cross-contamination and a sequencing artifact. In a later analysis, a clonal expansion index for each public chain was calculated from normalized within-repertoire ranks of inferred template counts. In a later analysis, generation probabilities were computed with a VDJ recombination model fitted to out-of-frame rearrangements, and the resulting probabilities were checked against IGoR. In a later analysis, hypergeometric tests were used to score TCR-TCR, TCR-HLA and TCR-CMV co-occurrence, with a repertoire-size bias correction applied to TCR pairs. In a later analysis, false discovery rates were estimated by permuting HLA or CMV assignments 20 times. In a later analysis, co-occurring TCRs were grouped using DBSCAN, and TCRdist sequence similarity was added for clustering within HLA-allele-positive subsets. Repertoires with fewer than 30,000 or more than 120,000 public chains were left out of co-occurrence clustering, as were roughly five repertoires with anomalous nucleotide sharing. TCRdb limited this immuneACCESS table to in-frame rearrangements with V and J called. A share of clones is missing; checked studies link under half to unresolved V genes, and the rest is unexplained. V, J and clone size are taken as reported in that table, and D and trimming were inferred from the DNA itself. The table for this sample lists approximately 73,000 clones; 75% of them were counted only once. 9.5% to 15% of the sample goes to the ten largest clones.

In total, over 600 healthy bone marrow donors made up the cohort. At the time of sampling, every cohort member was nominally healthy, though immune exposures that went unrecorded were likely present. The donor was CMV seronegative and belonged to the group of roughly 330 seronegative cohort members. A peripheral blood sample was provided by each donor, and peripheral blood mononuclear cells were used for TCR beta sequencing. Genomic DNA extraction from the blood cell samples was performed with the Qiagen DNeasy Blood Extraction Kit. The chain uses TRBV27 and TRBJ1-2, and the D gene may be TRBD1, 6 bases matching. The source material was PBMCs. This TCR was recovered from a man between 65 and 85 years old in good health and CMV-seronegative. In nucleotides, the sequence is TGTGCCAGCAGTCCGACCCTAGGGGCAGGGGAGAACTATGGCTACACCTTC. Its coded protein is CASSPTLGAGENYGYTF.